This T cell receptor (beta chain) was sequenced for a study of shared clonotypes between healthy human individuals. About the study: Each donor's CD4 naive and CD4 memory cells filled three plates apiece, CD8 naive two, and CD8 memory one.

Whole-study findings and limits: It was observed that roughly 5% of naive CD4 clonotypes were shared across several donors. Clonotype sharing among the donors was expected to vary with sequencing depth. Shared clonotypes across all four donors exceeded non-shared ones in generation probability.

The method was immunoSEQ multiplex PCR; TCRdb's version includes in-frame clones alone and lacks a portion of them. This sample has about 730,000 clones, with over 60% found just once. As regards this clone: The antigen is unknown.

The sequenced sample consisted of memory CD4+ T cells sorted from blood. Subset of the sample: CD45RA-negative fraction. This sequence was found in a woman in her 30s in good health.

The CDR3 DNA sequence: TGTGCCAGCAGCTTAGGGGGCCTAAGGAACACCATATATTTT. Translating gives CASSLGGLRNTIYF. The V gene is TRBV11-2, the J gene TRBJ1-3, with a possible D match to TRBD1 (5 bases). This CDR3 comprises 14 residues. Trimming took off 1 base at V and 7 bases at J, with 11 bases between the two ends. Germline V gene data show CDR1 as SGHAT and CDR2 as FQNNGV. The complete variable domain, with remaining parts taken from reference TRBV11-2 and TRBJ1-3, reads EAGVAQSPRYKIIEKRQSVAFWCNPISGHATLYWYQQILGQGPKLLIQFQNNGVVDDSQLPKDRFSAERLKGVDSTLKIQPAKLEDSAVYLCASSLGGLRNTIYFGEGSWLTVV.